A selection of T cell receptor beta chains follows, all from one sample in a study of cytomegalovirus exposure and HLA in healthy donors. Measured with immunoSEQ multiplex PCR; TCRdb has only the in-frame clones, and not every one. The sample has 77,000 or so clones; around 81% are singletons. The source material was PBMCs. These receptors were taken from a middle-aged man in good health and CMV-seronegative. The CDR3 runs from the conserved cysteine through the conserved F or W. The order of the fields is D gene, V gene, J gene, clone size, CDR3 DNA, CDR3 protein. D genes are given only for firm matches. For some rows the clone size is stated as once, few or many, or as a class when expanded; others skip it.

D gene: TRBD1; V gene: TRBV5-1; J gene: TRBJ1-1; clone size: .; CDR3 DNA: TGCGCCAGCAGCTTGGACAGGGGAGCACACACTGAAGCTTTCTTT; CDR3 protein: CASSLDRGAHTEAFF
D gene: .; V gene: TRBV5-1; J gene: TRBJ1-3; clone size: .; CDR3 DNA: TGCGCCAGCAGTCCAGGAGGGGCCTTCTCTGGAAACACCATATATTTT; CDR3 protein: CASSPGGAFSGNTIYF
D gene: TRBD1; V gene: TRBV7-7; J gene: TRBJ2-2; clone size: .; CDR3 DNA: TGTGCTAGCAGCGTCCAGGGGGCATCCGGGGAGCTGTTTTTT; CDR3 protein: CASSVQGASGELFF
D gene: TRBD1; V gene: TRBV19; J gene: TRBJ2-2; clone size: .; CDR3 DNA: TGTGCCAGTAGTAGGGACAGGGCCGCGCTTAGCGGGGAGCTGTTTTTT; CDR3 protein: CASSRDRAALSGELFF
D gene: TRBD2; V gene: TRBV29-1; J gene: TRBJ2-5; clone size: once; CDR3 DNA: TGCAGCGTCGACGGGACTAGCGGGGATGGGGAGACCCAGTACTTC; CDR3 protein: CSVDGTSGDGETQYF
D gene: .; V gene: TRBV4-2; J gene: TRBJ2-1; clone size: .; CDR3 DNA: TGTGCCAGCAGCCAAGATCGAGGTCAGGGAGGTGGGCACAATGAGCAGTTCTTC; CDR3 protein: CASSQDRGQGGGHNEQFF
D gene: TRBD1; V gene: TRBV28; J gene: TRBJ2-7; clone size: .; CDR3 DNA: TGTGCCAGCCGGGGACAGGGGTTCCACGAGCAGTACTTC; CDR3 protein: CASRGQGFHEQYF
D gene: .; V gene: TRBV7-2; J gene: TRBJ2-6; clone size: .; CDR3 DNA: TGTGCCAGCAGCTTAAGGCAGAGCTCTGGGGCCAACGGCCTGACTTTC; CDR3 protein: CASSLRQSSGANGLTF
D gene: TRBD2; V gene: TRBV12-5; J gene: TRBJ2-1; clone size: .; CDR3 DNA: TGTGCTAGTGGTCGGGGACTAGCGGGATACAATGAGCAGTTCTTC; CDR3 protein: CASGRGLAGYNEQFF
D gene: .; V gene: TRBV19; J gene: TRBJ2-7; clone size: .; CDR3 DNA: TGTGCCAGTAGCGATTCTAGCGAACACGAGCAGTACTTC; CDR3 protein: CASSDSSEHEQYF
D gene: TRBD1; V gene: TRBV5-5; J gene: TRBJ1-1; clone size: .; CDR3 DNA: TGTGCCAGCAGCTCTACTCAGGGGGCGCGGACTGAAGCTTTCTTT; CDR3 protein: CASSSTQGARTEAFF
D gene: .; V gene: TRBV7-2; J gene: TRBJ2-1; clone size: .; CDR3 DNA: TGTGCCAGCAGCTTAAGGGAGAAGAATAGTGGGCAGTTCTTC; CDR3 protein: CASSLREKNSGQFF
D gene: TRBD1; V gene: TRBV9; J gene: TRBJ2-1; clone size: few; CDR3 DNA: TGTGCCAGCAGCCCTTGGACAGGATTCTACAATGAGCAGTTCTTC; CDR3 protein: CASSPWTGFYNEQFF
D gene: .; V gene: TRBV5-1; J gene: TRBJ1-4; clone size: few; CDR3 DNA: TGCGCCAGCAGCGGGCGTGGAGGGGAAGGGGAAAAACTGTTTTTT; CDR3 protein: CASSGRGGEGEKLFF
D gene: TRBD2; V gene: TRBV7-3; J gene: TRBJ2-1; clone size: .; CDR3 DNA: TGTGCCAGCAGCCTAAATCTAGCGGGGAGGAATGAGCAGTTCTTC; CDR3 protein: CASSLNLAGRNEQFF
D gene: .; V gene: TRBV11-2; J gene: TRBJ2-1; clone size: .; CDR3 DNA: TGTGCCAGCAGCCCTAACCCTACTCCCCCCGGTTTCTACAATGAGCAGTTCTTC; CDR3 protein: CASSPNPTPPGFYNEQFF
D gene: TRBD2; V gene: TRBV7-9; J gene: TRBJ2-6; clone size: few; CDR3 DNA: TGTGCCAGCAGCTTAGCGACTAGCCGCTCATCTGGGGCCAACGTCCTGACTTTC; CDR3 protein: CASSLATSRSSGANVLTF
D gene: TRBD1; V gene: TRBV7-3; J gene: TRBJ1-6; clone size: few; CDR3 DNA: TGTGCCAGCAGCTTAGAAGGGACAGGCAATTCACCCCTCCACTTT; CDR3 protein: CASSLEGTGNSPLHF
D gene: .; V gene: TRBV5-1; J gene: TRBJ1-2; clone size: once; CDR3 DNA: TGCGCCAGCAGCTTGAGTACAGGAAACTATGGCTACACCTTC; CDR3 protein: CASSLSTGNYGYTF
D gene: .; V gene: TRBV10-3; J gene: TRBJ2-1; clone size: once; CDR3 DNA: TGTGCCATCAGTGGTGACTCCAATGAGCAGTTCTTC; CDR3 protein: CAISGDSNEQFF
D gene: TRBD2; V gene: TRBV5-1; J gene: TRBJ2-1; clone size: .; CDR3 DNA: TGCGCCAGCAGCCTTACTAGCGGGGCGTCCAATGAGCAGTTCTTC; CDR3 protein: CASSLTSGASNEQFF
D gene: TRBD2; V gene: TRBV9; J gene: TRBJ2-5; clone size: .; CDR3 DNA: TGTGCCAGCAGCGTAGCCCCGGGACTAGCGGGAGGGGGGCAAGAGACCCAGTACTTC; CDR3 protein: CASSVAPGLAGGGQETQYF
D gene: .; V gene: TRBV12-5; J gene: TRBJ1-1; clone size: .; CDR3 DNA: TGTGCTAGTGGTTCTAACGGGGGAAGCACTGAAGCTTTCTTT; CDR3 protein: CASGSNGGSTEAFF
D gene: .; V gene: TRBV19; J gene: TRBJ1-1; clone size: .; CDR3 DNA: TGTGCCAGCTTGACGGGAATGAACACTGAAGCTTTCTTT; CDR3 protein: CASLTGMNTEAFF
D gene: .; V gene: TRBV10-1; J gene: TRBJ1-5; clone size: .; CDR3 DNA: TGCGCCAGCAGGAACAGGGATGCTCAGCCCCAGCATTTT; CDR3 protein: CASRNRDAQPQHF
D gene: .; V gene: TRBV5-1; J gene: TRBJ2-7; clone size: .; CDR3 DNA: TGCGCCAGCAAAGGAGGACGGGATCGGTACGAGCAGTACTTC; CDR3 protein: CASKGGRDRYEQYF
D gene: TRBD2; V gene: TRBV27; J gene: TRBJ2-3; clone size: .; CDR3 DNA: TGTGCCAGCAGACAGGGACTAGCGGGAAGCACAGATACGCAGTATTTT; CDR3 protein: CASRQGLAGSTDTQYF
D gene: TRBD1; V gene: TRBV4-1; J gene: TRBJ1-1; clone size: few; CDR3 DNA: TGCGCCAGCAGCCAAGTCCAGGGGGCACGGACTGAAGCTTTCTTT; CDR3 protein: CASSQVQGARTEAFF
D gene: TRBD1; V gene: TRBV4-1; J gene: TRBJ2-7; clone size: .; CDR3 DNA: TGCGCCAGCAGCTCTTCCGGGACAGGACTGTACGAGCAGTACTTC; CDR3 protein: CASSSSGTGLYEQYF
D gene: TRBD2; V gene: TRBV5-1; J gene: TRBJ2-1; clone size: .; CDR3 DNA: TGCGCCAGCATGGGGACTAGCGGGGCTAACAATGAGCAGTTCTTC; CDR3 protein: CASMGTSGANNEQFF
D gene: TRBD1; V gene: TRBV6-4; J gene: TRBJ2-3; clone size: .; CDR3 DNA: TGTGCCAGCAGTGTAACTGCAGGGGGCCCAGATACGCAGTATTTT; CDR3 protein: CASSVTAGGPDTQYF
D gene: TRBD2; V gene: TRBV4-2; J gene: TRBJ2-7; clone size: .; CDR3 DNA: TGTGCCAGCAGCCAAGACTCGCGGGGGGCCTACGAGCAGTACTTC; CDR3 protein: CASSQDSRGAYEQYF
D gene: .; V gene: TRBV15; J gene: TRBJ1-1; clone size: .; CDR3 DNA: TGTGCCACCAGTTACAGGGCCCTGAACACTGAAGCTTTCTTT; CDR3 protein: CATSYRALNTEAFF
D gene: TRBD1; V gene: TRBV2; J gene: TRBJ1-2; clone size: few; CDR3 DNA: TGTGCCAGCGGGGACAGCTATGGCTACACCTTC; CDR3 protein: CASGDSYGYTF
D gene: TRBD1; V gene: TRBV7-9; J gene: TRBJ2-7; clone size: .; CDR3 DNA: TGTGCCAGCAGCATCCCGGGACAGATATACGAGCAGTACTTC; CDR3 protein: CASSIPGQIYEQYF
D gene: TRBD1; V gene: TRBV5-1; J gene: TRBJ2-1; clone size: .; CDR3 DNA: TGCGCCAGCAGCTTCGGACAGGGAGGTCACAATGAGCAGTTCTTC; CDR3 protein: CASSFGQGGHNEQFF
D gene: TRBD1; V gene: TRBV18; J gene: TRBJ1-2; clone size: .; CDR3 DNA: TGTGCCAGCTCAGCCGGACAGGGTGAGGGCTACACCTTC; CDR3 protein: CASSAGQGEGYTF
D gene: TRBD2; V gene: TRBV5-1; J gene: TRBJ2-1; clone size: .; CDR3 DNA: TGCGCCAGCAGCTTGGCCGGTGGGCTAGCGGGAAGAGGTGAGCAGTTCTTC; CDR3 protein: CASSLAGGLAGRGEQFF
D gene: TRBD1; V gene: TRBV19; J gene: TRBJ2-7; clone size: few; CDR3 DNA: TGTGCCAGTAGTATAGCCGACAGGGGGGACTACGAGCAGTACTTC; CDR3 protein: CASSIADRGDYEQYF
D gene: TRBD1; V gene: TRBV7-3; J gene: TRBJ2-1; clone size: once; CDR3 DNA: TGTGCCAGCAGCTCCCGGGACAGAAGTAACAATGAGCAGTTCTTC; CDR3 protein: CASSSRDRSNNEQFF
D gene: TRBD2; V gene: TRBV5-1; J gene: TRBJ2-2; clone size: few; CDR3 DNA: TGCGCCAGCAGCCCTAGCGGCACCGGGGAGCTGTTTTTT; CDR3 protein: CASSPSGTGELFF
D gene: .; V gene: TRBV15; J gene: TRBJ1-6; clone size: .; CDR3 DNA: TGTGCCACCAGCAGAGATCAGTTAGGCGGGGGTCTGAATTCACCCCTCCACTTT; CDR3 protein: CATSRDQLGGGLNSPLHF
D gene: .; V gene: TRBV7-6; J gene: TRBJ2-3; clone size: few; CDR3 DNA: TGTGCCAGCAGCCGATATGGGGGAGGCCTAAGCACAGATACGCAGTATTTT; CDR3 protein: CASSRYGGGLSTDTQYF
D gene: TRBD2; V gene: TRBV5-1; J gene: TRBJ2-7; clone size: .; CDR3 DNA: TGCGCCAGCAGCCCCATGGGGGGGTACGAGCAGTACTTC; CDR3 protein: CASSPMGGYEQYF
D gene: .; V gene: TRBV7-3; J gene: TRBJ1-2; clone size: .; CDR3 DNA: TGTGCCAGCAGCTTAGCGCTCTATGGCTACACCTTC; CDR3 protein: CASSLALYGYTF
D gene: .; V gene: TRBV14; J gene: TRBJ1-5; clone size: .; CDR3 DNA: TGTGCCAGCAGCCGCGGGGTCAATCAGCCCCAGCATTTT; CDR3 protein: CASSRGVNQPQHF
D gene: .; V gene: TRBV30; J gene: TRBJ1-2; clone size: few; CDR3 DNA: TGTGCCTGGAGTCCAGGGCACTATGGCTACACCTTC; CDR3 protein: CAWSPGHYGYTF
D gene: TRBD2; V gene: TRBV11-3; J gene: TRBJ2-1; clone size: few; CDR3 DNA: TGTGCCAGCAGCCCCGCGCCGGGACTAGCTGGGGAGCAGTTCTTC; CDR3 protein: CASSPAPGLAGEQFF
D gene: .; V gene: TRBV27; J gene: TRBJ2-7; clone size: few; CDR3 DNA: TGTGCCAGCAGCCGACAGGCGTACTACGAGCAGTACTTC; CDR3 protein: CASSRQAYYEQYF
D gene: TRBD1; V gene: TRBV19; J gene: TRBJ1-6; clone size: .; CDR3 DNA: TGTGCCAGCCTAAAACAGGGGGCACAATCACCCCTCCACTTT; CDR3 protein: CASLKQGAQSPLHF
D gene: .; V gene: TRBV7-8; J gene: TRBJ2-7; clone size: few; CDR3 DNA: TGTGCCAGCACCGGCAGGGTCGCCTACGAGCAGTACTTC; CDR3 protein: CASTGRVAYEQYF
D gene: TRBD2; V gene: TRBV6-1; J gene: TRBJ2-7; clone size: .; CDR3 DNA: TGTGCCAGCAGCCCGGGACGGGAGGCGGTCTACGAGCAGTACTTC; CDR3 protein: CASSPGREAVYEQYF
D gene: TRBD1; V gene: TRBV10-1; J gene: TRBJ1-1; clone size: .; CDR3 DNA: TGCGCCAGCAGACCCGGGACAGGACTCATGACTGAAGCTTTCTTT; CDR3 protein: CASRPGTGLMTEAFF